The clone carrying this T cell receptor (beta chain) was recorded a few times. Its target is unknown. The PCR had 60 Vbeta and 13 Jbeta primers. The assay was immunoSEQ multiplex PCR, and TCRdb's table has in-frame clones only and misses some. The sample includes 60,000 to 70,000 clones, roughly 73% of them seen just once. This CDR3 has 15 amino acids. Germline CDR1 reads LNHNV; CDR2 reads YYDKDF (reference sequence). V was pared by 0 bases and J by 6 bases, with 15 bases between. The data originate from a study of cytomegalovirus exposure and HLA in healthy donors. Study-level findings and limits: As a later analysis showed, several of the most significant clusters appeared to be linked to common viral pathogens. A list of approximately 160 TCR beta chains associated with cytomegalovirus was given. With high specificity and sensitivity, the classifier reportedly diagnosed cytomegalovirus status. V- and J-gene trimming in TCR beta was tied to a missense DCLRE1C variant by an analysis performed later.

The sequenced material came from PBMCs. The rearrangement joins TRBV15 to TRBJ2-7; D is possibly TRBD1 (5 bases). The sequence came from a male donor in good health and CMV-seropositive. The CDR3 DNA sequence: TGTGCCACCAGCAGAGAAATCGCAGGGCCCGGCGAGCAGTACTTC. Translating it yields CATSREIAGPGEQYF.